This TCR beta chain was sequenced in a study of T cell changes during pregnancy in multiple sclerosis. The V gene lost 5 bases and the J gene lost 10 bases, with 12 bases spanning the gap. Germline-derived CDR1 and CDR2 are SGHTA and FQGNSA. CDR3 length: 13 amino acids. TCRdb's copy holds only in-frame clones and misses some; the assay was immunoSEQ multiplex PCR. The table lists about 55,000 clones, 85% to 95% of them singletons. Sequenced here: CD8+ T cells from peripheral blood mononuclear cells, sampled in the third trimester of pregnancy. The chain couples TRBV7-2 to TRBJ2-6; the D gene is possibly TRBD2 (5 bases). This TCR derives from a female donor with multiple sclerosis, enrolled in a pregnancy study. CDR3 protein: CASSQDSRNVLTF. The CDR3 DNA reads as TGTGCCAGCAGCCAGGACTCCAGAAACGTCCTGACTTTC.